This T cell receptor beta chain is from a study of T cells in Graves' hyperthyroidism and ophthalmopathy. Germline CDR1 and CDR2: SGHTS and YDEGEE. This CDR3 is built from 14 residues. V shed 2 bases and J shed 1 base, with 6 bases lying between them. Among ophthalmopathy patients, the Clinical Activity Score reached at least 3, the NOSPECS grade reached at least 4, and duration remained under 3 months. Diagnoses rested on clinical symptoms, serum thyroxine and TRAb, thyroid ultrasound and orbital computed tomography. Regions amplified from RNA transcripts were the TCR beta CDR3 regions. During a first-round RT-PCR of the TCR CDR3, the HTBI primer set was used. A single record per CDR3 protein comes from TCRdb applying MiXCR to the multiplex PCR reads. Of roughly 400,000 distinct CDR3 sequences listed, roughly an eighth are singletons.

The chain uses TRBV5-8 and TRBJ2-2, with D uncertain. This clonotype was obtained from a man between 50 and 59 years old with Graves' ophthalmopathy. Sequenced material: blood. This chain's CDR3 is CASSLDWNTGELFF. The CDR3 nucleotides are TGTGCCAGCAGCTTAGACTGGAACACCGGGGAGCTGTTTTTT.